This T cell receptor (beta chain) derives from a study of identical twins. Template switching introduced a universal primer site, and the cDNA bore unique molecular identifiers. In TCRdb, the 5' RACE reads were re-called with MiXCR into one record per CDR3 protein. The top ten hold approximately 0.25% of the sample, which has approximately 1.8 million distinct CDR3 sequences, more than 30% seen once. This clonotype was recorded a few times. Its specificity is not known. Points from the study as a whole: It was possible that invariant MAIT and iNKT cells partly confounded the zero-insertion analyses. Conclusions were based on cross-sectional statistical analysis, without following the same donors.

Source material: cord blood. The clonotype originates from a newborn girl in good health.

The CDR3 loop reads CASTFSPRVNSPLHF. The CDR3 DNA reads as TGTGCCAGCACCTTTTCCCCCAGGGTCAATTCACCCCTCCACTTT. This chain connects TRBV5-5 to TRBJ1-6; perhaps TRBD1 as D (5 bases). V was trimmed by 6 bases and J by 7 bases, leaving 17 bases between them. The germline V gene has CDR1 SGHKS and CDR2 YYEKEE (reference sequence). The CDR3 consists of 15 residues.